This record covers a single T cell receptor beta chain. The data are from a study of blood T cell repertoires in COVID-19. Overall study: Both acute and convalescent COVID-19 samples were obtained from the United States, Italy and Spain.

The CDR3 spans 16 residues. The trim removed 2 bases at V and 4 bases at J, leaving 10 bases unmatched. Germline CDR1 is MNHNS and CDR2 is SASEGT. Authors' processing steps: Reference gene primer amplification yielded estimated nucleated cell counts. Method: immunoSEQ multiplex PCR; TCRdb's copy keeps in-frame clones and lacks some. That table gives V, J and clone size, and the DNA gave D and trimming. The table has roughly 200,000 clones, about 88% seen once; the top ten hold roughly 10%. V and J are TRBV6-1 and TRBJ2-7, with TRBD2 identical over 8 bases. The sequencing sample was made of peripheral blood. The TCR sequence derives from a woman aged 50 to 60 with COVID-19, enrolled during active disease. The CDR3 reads CASSEREGGTDYEQYF. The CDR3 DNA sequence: TGTGCCAGCAGTGAACGGGAGGGCGGGACGGATTACGAGCAGTACTTC.